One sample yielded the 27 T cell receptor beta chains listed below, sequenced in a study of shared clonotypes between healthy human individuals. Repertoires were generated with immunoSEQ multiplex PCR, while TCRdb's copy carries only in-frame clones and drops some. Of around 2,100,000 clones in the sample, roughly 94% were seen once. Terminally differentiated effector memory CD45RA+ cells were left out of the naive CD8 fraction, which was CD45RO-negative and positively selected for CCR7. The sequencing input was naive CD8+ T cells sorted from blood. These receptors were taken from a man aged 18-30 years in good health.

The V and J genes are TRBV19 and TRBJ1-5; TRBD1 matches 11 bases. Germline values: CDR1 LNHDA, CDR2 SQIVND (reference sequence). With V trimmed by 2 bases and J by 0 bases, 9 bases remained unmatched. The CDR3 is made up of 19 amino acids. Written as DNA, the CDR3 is TGTGCCAGTAGTATATCCGTGGGACAGGGGGGGTATAGCAATCAGCCCCAGCATTTT. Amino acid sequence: CASSISVGQGGYSNQPQHF.

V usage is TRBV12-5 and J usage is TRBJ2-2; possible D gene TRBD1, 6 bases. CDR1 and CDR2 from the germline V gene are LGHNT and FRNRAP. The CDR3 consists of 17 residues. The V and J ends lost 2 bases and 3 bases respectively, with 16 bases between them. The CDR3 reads CASGLPTDSPYTGELFF. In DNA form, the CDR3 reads TGTGCTAGTGGTTTGCCGACGGACAGTCCTTACACCGGGGAGCTGTTTTTT.

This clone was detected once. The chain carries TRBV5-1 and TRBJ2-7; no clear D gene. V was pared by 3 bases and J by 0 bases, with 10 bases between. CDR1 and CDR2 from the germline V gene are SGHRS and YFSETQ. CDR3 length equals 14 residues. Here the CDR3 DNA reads TGCGCCAGCAGCTCCGACATTACCTCCTACGAGCAGTACTTC. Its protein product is CASSSDITSYEQYF.

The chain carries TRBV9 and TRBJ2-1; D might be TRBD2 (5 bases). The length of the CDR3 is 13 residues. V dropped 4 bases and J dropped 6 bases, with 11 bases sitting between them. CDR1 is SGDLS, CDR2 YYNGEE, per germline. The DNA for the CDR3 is TGTGCCAGCAGCCCCAAGGGAGCCAATGAGCAGTTCTTC. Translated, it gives CASSPKGANEQFF.

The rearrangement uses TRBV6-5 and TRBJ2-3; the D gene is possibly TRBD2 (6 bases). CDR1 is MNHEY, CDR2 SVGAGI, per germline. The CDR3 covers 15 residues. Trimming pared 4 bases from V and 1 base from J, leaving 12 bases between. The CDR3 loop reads CASSSGVAGTDTQYF. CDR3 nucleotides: TGTGCCAGCAGTTCTGGGGTAGCGGGCACAGATACGCAGTATTTT.

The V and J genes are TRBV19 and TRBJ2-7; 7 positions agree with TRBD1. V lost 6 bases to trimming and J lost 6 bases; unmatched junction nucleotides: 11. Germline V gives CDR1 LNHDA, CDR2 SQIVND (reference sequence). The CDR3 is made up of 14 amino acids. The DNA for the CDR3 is TGTGCCAGTAGCCCGGGAACAGGGGCGTTCGAGCAGTACTTC. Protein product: CASSPGTGAFEQYF. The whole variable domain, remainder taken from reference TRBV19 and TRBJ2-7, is DGGITQSPKYLFRKEGQNVTLSCEQNLNHDAMYWYRQDPGQGLRLIYYSQIVNDFQKGDIAEGYSVSREKKESFPLTVTSAQKNPTAFYLCASSPGTGAFEQYFGPGTRLTVT.

The CDR3 DNA reads TGCGCCAGCAGCTTGGAGTCCGGACTAGCGACGGAGACCCAGTACTTC. It is translated as CASSLESGLATETQYF. V gene TRBV5-1 combines with J gene TRBJ2-5, with 9 bases matching TRBD2. This CDR3 is 16 amino acids long. V gave up 0 bases and J gave up 5 bases; unmatched junction bases: 8. Germline V gene lookup returns CDR1 SGHRS and CDR2 YFSETQ.

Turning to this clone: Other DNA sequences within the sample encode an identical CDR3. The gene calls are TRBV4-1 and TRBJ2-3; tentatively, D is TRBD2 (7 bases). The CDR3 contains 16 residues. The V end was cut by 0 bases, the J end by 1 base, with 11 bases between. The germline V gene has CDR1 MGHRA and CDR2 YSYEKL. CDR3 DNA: TGCGCCAGCAGCCAAGAGGGGAGGGGGGGCACAGATACGCAGTATTTT. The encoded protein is CASSQEGRGGTDTQYF.

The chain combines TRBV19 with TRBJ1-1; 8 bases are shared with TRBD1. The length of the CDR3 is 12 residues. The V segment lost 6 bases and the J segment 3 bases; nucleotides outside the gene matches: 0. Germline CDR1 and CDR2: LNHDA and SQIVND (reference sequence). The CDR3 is CASRDRDTEAFF. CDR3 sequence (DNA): TGTGCCAGTAGGGACAGGGACACTGAAGCTTTCTTT.

In DNA, the CDR3 is TGTGCCAGCAGCCGGGGACTAGCGGGGTCCGGGGAGCTGTTTTTT. Amino acids: CASSRGLAGSGELFF. The chain combines TRBV7-9 with TRBJ2-2; 13 bases are a match to TRBD2. Germline trimming cut 5 bases from V and 6 bases from J; bases unmatched to any gene: 3. The V gene's germline CDR1 is SEHNR and CDR2 FQNEAQ (reference sequence). This CDR3 spans 15 amino acids.

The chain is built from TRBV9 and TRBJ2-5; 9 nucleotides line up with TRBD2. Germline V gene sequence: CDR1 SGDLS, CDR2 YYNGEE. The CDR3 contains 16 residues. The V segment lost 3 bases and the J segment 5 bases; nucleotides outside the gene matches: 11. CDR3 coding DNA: TGTGCCAGCAGCGGGCTAGCGGGGAGGAGTGGGGAGACCCAGTACTTC. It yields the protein CASSGLAGRSGETQYF.

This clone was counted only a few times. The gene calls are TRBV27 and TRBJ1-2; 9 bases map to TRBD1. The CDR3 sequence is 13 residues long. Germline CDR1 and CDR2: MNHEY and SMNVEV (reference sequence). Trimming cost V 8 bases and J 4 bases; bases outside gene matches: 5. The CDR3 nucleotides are TGTGCCAGCGGACAGGGGATTGGCTATGGCTACACCTTC. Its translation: CASGQGIGYGYTF.

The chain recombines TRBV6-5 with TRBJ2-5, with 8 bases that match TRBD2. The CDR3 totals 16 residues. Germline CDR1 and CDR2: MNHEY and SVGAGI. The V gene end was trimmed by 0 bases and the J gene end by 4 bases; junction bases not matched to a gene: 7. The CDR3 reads CASSYSAGEVLETQYF. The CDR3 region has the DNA TGTGCCAGCAGTTACTCAGCGGGAGAGGTATTAGAGACCCAGTACTTC.

The CDR3 loop reads CASSVEDRPPYEQYF. The CDR3, as DNA: TGTGCCAGCAGCGTAGAGGACAGGCCCCCCTACGAGCAGTACTTC. V usage is TRBV9 and J usage is TRBJ2-7; 7 nucleotides match TRBD1. The CDR3 runs to 15 residues. The trim removed 0 bases at V and 2 bases at J, leaving 5 bases unmatched. Looked up from germline, CDR1 is SGDLS and CDR2 is YYNGEE.

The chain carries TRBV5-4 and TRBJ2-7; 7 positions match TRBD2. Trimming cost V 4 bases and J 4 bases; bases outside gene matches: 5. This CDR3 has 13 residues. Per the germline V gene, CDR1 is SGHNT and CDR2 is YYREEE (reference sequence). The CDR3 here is CASSLTSEYEQYF. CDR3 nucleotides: TGTGCCAGCAGCCTCACTAGCGAGTACGAGCAGTACTTC.

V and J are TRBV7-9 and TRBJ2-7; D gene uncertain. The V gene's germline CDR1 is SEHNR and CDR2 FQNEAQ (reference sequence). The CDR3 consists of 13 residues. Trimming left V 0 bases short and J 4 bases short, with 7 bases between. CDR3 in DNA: TGTGCCAGCAGCTTAGCAGGGAAGTACGAGCAGTACTTC. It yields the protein CASSLAGKYEQYF.

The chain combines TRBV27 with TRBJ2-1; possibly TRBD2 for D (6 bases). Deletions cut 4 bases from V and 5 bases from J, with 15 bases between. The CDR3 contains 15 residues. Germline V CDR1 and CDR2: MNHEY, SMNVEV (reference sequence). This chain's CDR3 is CASSSVVSGNNEQFF. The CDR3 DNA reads TGTGCCAGCAGTTCCGTTGTTAGCGGAAACAATGAGCAGTTCTTC.

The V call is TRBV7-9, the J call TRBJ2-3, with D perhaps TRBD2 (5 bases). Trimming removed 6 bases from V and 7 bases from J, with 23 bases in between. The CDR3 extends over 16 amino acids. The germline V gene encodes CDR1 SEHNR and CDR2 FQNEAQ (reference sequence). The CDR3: CASRPEDSRLPYTQYF. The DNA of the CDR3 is TGTGCCAGCAGGCCAGAGGACTCCCGCCTGCCCTATACGCAGTATTTT. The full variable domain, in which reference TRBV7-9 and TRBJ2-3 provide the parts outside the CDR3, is DTGVSQNPRHKITKRGQNVTFRCDPISEHNRLYWYRQTLGQGPEFLTYFQNEAQLEKSRLLSDRFSAERPKGSFSTLEIQRTEQGDSAMYLCASRPEDSRLPYTQYFGPGTRLTVL.

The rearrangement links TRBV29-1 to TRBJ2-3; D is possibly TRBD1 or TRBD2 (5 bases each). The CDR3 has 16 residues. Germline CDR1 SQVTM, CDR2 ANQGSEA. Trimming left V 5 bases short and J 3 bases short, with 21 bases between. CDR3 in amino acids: CSVNPRIGAGTDTQYF. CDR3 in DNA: TGCAGCGTTAATCCGAGGATAGGGGCGGGTACAGATACGCAGTATTTT.

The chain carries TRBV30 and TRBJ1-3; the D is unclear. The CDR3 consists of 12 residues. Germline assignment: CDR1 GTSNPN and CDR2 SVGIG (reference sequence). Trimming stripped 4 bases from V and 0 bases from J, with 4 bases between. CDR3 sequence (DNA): TGTGCCTGGATGGTCTCTGGAAACACCATATATTTT. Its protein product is CAWMVSGNTIYF.

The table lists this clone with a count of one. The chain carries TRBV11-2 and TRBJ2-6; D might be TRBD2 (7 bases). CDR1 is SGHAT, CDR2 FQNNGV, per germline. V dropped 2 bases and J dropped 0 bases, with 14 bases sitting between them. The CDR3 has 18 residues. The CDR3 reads CASSLLQGLPSGANVLTF. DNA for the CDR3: TGTGCCAGCAGCTTATTACAGGGACTACCCTCTGGGGCCAACGTCCTGACTTTC.

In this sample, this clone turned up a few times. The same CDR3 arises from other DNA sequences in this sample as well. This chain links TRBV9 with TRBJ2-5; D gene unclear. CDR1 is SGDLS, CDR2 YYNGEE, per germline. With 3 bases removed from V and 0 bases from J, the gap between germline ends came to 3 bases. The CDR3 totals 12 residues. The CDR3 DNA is TGTGCCAGCAGCGGGGACCAAGAGACCCAGTACTTC. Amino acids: CASSGDQETQYF. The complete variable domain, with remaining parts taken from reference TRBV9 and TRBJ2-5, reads DSGVTQTPKHLITATGQRVTLRCSPRSGDLSVYWYQQSLDQGLQFLIQYYNGEERAKGNILERFSAQQFPDLHSELNLSSLELGDSALYFCASSGDQETQYFGPGTRLLVL.

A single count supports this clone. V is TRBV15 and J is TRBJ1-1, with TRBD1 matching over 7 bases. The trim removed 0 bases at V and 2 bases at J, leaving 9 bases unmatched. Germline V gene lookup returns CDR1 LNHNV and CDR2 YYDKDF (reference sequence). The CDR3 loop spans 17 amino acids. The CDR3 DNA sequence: TGTGCCACCAGCAGAGATTCCCTGACAGGGTTTAACACTGAAGCTTTCTTT. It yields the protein CATSRDSLTGFNTEAFF.

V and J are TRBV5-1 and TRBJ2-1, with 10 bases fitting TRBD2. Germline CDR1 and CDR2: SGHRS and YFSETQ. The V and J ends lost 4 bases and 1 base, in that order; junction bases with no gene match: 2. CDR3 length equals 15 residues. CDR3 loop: CASSPGLASYNEQFF. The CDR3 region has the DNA TGCGCCAGCAGCCCGGGACTAGCGTCCTACAATGAGCAGTTCTTC.

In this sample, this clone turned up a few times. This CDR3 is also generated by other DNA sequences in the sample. The CDR3 sequence is CASSVEGVNTEAFF. The CDR3 nucleotides are TGTGCCAGCAGCGTAGAAGGGGTGAACACTGAAGCTTTCTTT. The rearrangement uses TRBV9 and TRBJ1-1; D possibly corresponds to TRBD1 (5 bases). The CDR3 totals 14 residues. Germline CDR1 and CDR2: SGDLS and YYNGEE. V was pared by 0 bases and J by 0 bases, with 6 bases between.

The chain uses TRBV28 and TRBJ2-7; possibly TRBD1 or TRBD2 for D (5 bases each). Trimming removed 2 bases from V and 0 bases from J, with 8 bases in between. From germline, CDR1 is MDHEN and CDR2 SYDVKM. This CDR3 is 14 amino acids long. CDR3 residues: CASSLPGHSYEQYF. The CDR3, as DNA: TGTGCCAGCAGTTTACCGGGGCACTCCTACGAGCAGTACTTC. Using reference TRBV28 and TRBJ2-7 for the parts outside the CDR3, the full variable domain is DVKVTQSSRYLVKRTGEKVFLECVQDMDHENMFWYRQDPGLGLRLIYFSYDVKMKEKGDIPEGYSVSREKKERFSLILESASTNQTSMYLCASSLPGHSYEQYFGPGTRLTVT.

CDR3 region: CASSFGSEASYGYTF. In DNA form, the CDR3 reads TGTGCCAGCAGCTTCGGCAGCGAAGCCTCCTATGGCTACACCTTC. The rearrangement uses TRBV5-4 and TRBJ1-2, with D unclear. Looked up from germline, CDR1 is SGHNT and CDR2 is YYREEE (reference sequence). This CDR3 comprises 15 residues. V lost 2 bases to trimming and J lost 4 bases, with 15 bases between them.